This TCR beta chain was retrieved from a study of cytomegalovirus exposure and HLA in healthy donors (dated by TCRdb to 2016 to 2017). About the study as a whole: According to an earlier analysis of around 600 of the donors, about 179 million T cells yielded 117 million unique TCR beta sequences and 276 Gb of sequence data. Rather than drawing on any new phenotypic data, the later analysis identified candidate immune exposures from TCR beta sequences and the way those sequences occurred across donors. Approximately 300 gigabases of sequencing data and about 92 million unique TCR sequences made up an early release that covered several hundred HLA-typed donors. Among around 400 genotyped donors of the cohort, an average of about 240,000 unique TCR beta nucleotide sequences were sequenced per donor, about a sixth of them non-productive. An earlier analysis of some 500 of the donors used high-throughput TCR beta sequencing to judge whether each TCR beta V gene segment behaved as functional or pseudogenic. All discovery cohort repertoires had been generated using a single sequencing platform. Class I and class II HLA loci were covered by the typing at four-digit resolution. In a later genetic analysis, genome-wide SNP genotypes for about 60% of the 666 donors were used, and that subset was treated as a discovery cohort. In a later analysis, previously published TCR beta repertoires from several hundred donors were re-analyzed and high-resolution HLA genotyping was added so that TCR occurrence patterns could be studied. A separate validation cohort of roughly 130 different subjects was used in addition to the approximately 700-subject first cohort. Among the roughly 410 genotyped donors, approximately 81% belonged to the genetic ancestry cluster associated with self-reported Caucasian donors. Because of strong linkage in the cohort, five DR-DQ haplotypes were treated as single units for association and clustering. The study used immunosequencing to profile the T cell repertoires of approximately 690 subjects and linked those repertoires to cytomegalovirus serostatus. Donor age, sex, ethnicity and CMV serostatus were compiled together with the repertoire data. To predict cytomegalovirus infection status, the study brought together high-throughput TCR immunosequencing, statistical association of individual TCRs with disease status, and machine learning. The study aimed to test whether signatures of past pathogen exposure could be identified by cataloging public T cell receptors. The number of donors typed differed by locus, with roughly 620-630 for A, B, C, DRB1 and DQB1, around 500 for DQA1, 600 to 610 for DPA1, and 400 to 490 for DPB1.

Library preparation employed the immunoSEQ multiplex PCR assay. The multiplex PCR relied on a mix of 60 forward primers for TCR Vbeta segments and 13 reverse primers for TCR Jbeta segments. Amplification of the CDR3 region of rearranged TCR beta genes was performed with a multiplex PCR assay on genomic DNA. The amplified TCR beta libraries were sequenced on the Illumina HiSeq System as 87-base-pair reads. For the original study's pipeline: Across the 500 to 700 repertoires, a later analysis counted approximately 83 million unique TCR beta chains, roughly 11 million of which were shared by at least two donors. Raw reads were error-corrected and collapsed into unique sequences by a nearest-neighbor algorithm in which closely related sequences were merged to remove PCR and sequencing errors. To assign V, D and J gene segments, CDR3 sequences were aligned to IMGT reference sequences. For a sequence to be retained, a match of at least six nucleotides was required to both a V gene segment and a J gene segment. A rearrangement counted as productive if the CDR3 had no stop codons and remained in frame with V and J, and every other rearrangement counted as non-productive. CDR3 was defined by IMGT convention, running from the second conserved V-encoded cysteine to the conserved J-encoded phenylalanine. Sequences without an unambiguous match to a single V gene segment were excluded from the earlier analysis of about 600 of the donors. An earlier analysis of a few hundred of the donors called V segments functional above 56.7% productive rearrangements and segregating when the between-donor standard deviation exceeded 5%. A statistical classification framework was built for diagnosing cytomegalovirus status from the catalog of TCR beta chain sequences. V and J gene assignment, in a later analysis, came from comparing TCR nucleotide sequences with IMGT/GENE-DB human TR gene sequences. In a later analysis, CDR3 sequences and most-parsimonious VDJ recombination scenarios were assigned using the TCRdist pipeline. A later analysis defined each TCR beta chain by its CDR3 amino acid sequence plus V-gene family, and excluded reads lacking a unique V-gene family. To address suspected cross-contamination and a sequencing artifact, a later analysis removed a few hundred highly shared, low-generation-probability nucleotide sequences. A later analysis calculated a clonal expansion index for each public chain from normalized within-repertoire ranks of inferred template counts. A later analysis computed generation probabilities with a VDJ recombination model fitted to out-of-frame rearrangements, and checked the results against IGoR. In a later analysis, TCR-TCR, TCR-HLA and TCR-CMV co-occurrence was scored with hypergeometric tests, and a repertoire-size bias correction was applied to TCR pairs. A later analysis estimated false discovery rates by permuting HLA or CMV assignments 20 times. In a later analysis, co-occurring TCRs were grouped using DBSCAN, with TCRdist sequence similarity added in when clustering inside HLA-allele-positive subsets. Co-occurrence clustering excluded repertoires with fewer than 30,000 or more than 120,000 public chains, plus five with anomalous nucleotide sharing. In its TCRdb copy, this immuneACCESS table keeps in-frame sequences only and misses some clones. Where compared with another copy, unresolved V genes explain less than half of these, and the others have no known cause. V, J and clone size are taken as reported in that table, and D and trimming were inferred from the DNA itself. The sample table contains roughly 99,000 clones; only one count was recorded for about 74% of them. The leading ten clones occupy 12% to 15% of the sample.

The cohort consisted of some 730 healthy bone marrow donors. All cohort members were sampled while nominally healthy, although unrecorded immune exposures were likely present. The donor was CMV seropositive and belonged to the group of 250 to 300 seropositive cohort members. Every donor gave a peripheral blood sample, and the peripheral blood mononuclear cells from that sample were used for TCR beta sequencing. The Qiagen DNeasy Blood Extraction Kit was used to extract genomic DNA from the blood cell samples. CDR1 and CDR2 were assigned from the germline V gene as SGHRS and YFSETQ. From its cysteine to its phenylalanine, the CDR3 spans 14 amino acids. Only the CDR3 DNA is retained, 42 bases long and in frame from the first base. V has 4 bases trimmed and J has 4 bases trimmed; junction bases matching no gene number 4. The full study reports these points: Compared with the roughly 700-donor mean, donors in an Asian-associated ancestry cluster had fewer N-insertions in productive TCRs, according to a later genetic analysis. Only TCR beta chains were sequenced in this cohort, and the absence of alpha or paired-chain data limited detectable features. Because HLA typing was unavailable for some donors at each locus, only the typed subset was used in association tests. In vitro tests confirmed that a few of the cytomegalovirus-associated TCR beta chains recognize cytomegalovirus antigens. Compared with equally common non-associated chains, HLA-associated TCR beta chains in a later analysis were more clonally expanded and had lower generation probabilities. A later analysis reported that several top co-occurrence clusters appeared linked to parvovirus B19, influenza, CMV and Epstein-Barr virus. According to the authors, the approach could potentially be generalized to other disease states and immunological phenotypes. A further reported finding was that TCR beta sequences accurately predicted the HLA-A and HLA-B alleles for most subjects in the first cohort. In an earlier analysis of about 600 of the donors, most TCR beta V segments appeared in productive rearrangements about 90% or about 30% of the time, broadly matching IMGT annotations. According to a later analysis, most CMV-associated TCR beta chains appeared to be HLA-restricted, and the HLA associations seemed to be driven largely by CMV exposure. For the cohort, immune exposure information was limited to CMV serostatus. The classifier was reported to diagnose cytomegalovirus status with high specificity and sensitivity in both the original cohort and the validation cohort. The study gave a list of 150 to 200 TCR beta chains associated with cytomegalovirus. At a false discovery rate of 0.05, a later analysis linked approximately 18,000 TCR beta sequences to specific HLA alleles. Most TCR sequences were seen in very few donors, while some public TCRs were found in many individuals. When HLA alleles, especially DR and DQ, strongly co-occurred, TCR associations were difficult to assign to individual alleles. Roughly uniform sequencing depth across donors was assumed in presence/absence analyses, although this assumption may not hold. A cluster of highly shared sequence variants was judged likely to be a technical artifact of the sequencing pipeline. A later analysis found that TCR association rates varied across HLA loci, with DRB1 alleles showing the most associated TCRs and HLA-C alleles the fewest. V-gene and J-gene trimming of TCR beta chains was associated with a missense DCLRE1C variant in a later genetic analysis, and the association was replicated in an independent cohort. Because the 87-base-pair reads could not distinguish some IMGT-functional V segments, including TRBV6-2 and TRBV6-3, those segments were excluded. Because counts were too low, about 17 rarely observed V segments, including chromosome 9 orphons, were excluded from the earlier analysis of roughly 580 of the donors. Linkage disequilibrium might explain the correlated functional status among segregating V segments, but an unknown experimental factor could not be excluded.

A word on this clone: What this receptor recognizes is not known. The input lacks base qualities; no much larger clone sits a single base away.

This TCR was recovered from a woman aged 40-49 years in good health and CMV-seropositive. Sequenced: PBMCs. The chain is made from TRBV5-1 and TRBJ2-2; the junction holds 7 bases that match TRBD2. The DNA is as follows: TGCGCCAGCAGCCCGAGCGGGGTCACCGGGGAGCTGTTTTTT. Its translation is CASSPSGVTGELFF.